One and the same sample provided the 28 T cell receptor beta chains below, sequenced in a study of T cell repertoires in cytomegalovirus infection (dated by TCRdb to about 2019). The treatment or condition label, as the study defines it: in vitro stimulation with specific CMV peptide epitopes to enrich CMV-specific T cells. For these TCRs, the target antigens are not known. The sequencer was an Illumina HiSeq 1500. The raw public data were reprocessed by TCRdb itself: fastp quality trimming at Q25, MiXCR clonotype calling, in-frame beta chains only. Rows with a matching CDR3 protein are joined into one entry that keeps the most common DNA and genes. The table for this sample lists around 230,000 distinct CDR3 sequences; approximately 38% of them were counted only once. Approximately 59% of the sample lies in the top ten. Sequencing was performed on CD8+ T cells from cultured PBMCs, taken from culture after CMV antigen stimulation. Receptors originate from a human donor in good health (CMV status not recorded). Some clones in this sample may be carry-over from other donors' samples.

This chain connects TRBV7-4 to TRBJ2-7; 7 nucleotides match TRBD1. J lost 2 bases, V lost 5 bases, and 3 bases had no gene match. Germline loops: CDR1 SGHVT, CDR2 SQSDAQ. The CDR3 has 13 residues. The CDR3 protein is CASSATGTYEQYF. CDR3 nucleotide sequence: TGTGCCAGCAGCGCGACAGGGACCTACGAGCAGTACTTC.

The CDR3 here is CASTLRDRANYGYTF. In nucleotides, the CDR3 is TGTGCCAGCACCCTCCGGGACAGGGCTAACTATGGCTACACCTTC. The chain joins TRBV6-1 to TRBJ1-2; 9 bases fit TRBD1. Losses at the gene ends were 7 bases for V and 0 bases for J; bases not matched to a gene: 6. There are 15 residues in the CDR3. Germline V lookup: CDR1 MNHNS, CDR2 SASEGT.

The CDR3 here is CSARHRDPRGLNTEAFF. DNA of the CDR3: TGCAGTGCTAGACACCGGGACCCCAGAGGCCTGAACACTGAAGCTTTCTTT. This chain joins TRBV20-1 and TRBJ1-1, with TRBD1 as a possible D gene (5 bases). The CDR3 has 17 residues. The V gene lost 2 bases and the J gene lost 0 bases, with 19 bases spanning the gap. CDR1 and CDR2 from the germline V gene are DFQATT and SNEGSKA (reference sequence).

This chain's CDR3 is CASIGGGPEAFF. Written as DNA, the CDR3 is TGTGCCAGCATTGGAGGGGGCCCTGAAGCTTTCTTT. This chain joins TRBV27 and TRBJ1-1; TRBD1 agrees at 7 bases. Looked up from germline, CDR1 is MNHEY and CDR2 is SMNVEV (reference sequence). J was trimmed by 6 bases and V by 7 bases; bases with no gene match: 5. CDR3 length equals 12 residues.

CDR3 residues: CASSFVLAGPYEQYF. The CDR3 DNA sequence: TGTGCCAGCAGTTTCGTACTAGCGGGGCCCTACGAGCAGTACTTC. This chain uses TRBV27 with TRBJ2-7, with 10 positions matching TRBD2. The germline gives CDR1 MNHEY, CDR2 SMNVEV (reference sequence). V lost 3 bases, J lost 2 bases, and 4 bases stayed unmatched. The CDR3 has 15 amino acids.

The genes are TRBV28 and TRBJ1-1; D ambiguous. With 8 bases removed from V and 0 bases from J, the gap between germline ends came to 7 bases. CDR1 MDHEN and CDR2 SYDVKM come from the germline V gene. The CDR3 runs to 12 residues. The CDR3 protein is CASADLNTEAFF. The DNA for the CDR3 is TGTGCCAGCGCGGACTTGAACACTGAAGCTTTCTTT. The full variable domain, in which reference TRBV28 and TRBJ1-1 provide the parts outside the CDR3, is DVKVTQSSRYLVKRTGEKVFLECVQDMDHENMFWYRQDPGLGLRLIYFSYDVKMKEKGDIPEGYSVSREKKERFSLILESASTNQTSMYLCASADLNTEAFFGQGTRLTVV.

CDR3 sequence reads: CASSLATGTGNGYTF. The CDR3 DNA is TGTGCCAGCAGCTTAGCGACCGGGACAGGGAATGGCTACACCTTC. V usage is TRBV7-9 and J usage is TRBJ1-2, with 9 bases lining up with TRBD1. CDR1 is SEHNR, CDR2 FQNEAQ, per germline (reference sequence). The CDR3 sequence is 15 residues long. V gave up 0 bases and J gave up 6 bases; unmatched junction bases: 5.

This clonotype was counted a few times. The chain joins TRBV28 to TRBJ2-5, with 7 positions matching TRBD1. Germline lookup yields CDR1 MDHEN and CDR2 SYDVKM. This CDR3 has 14 amino acids. The V segment lost 5 bases and the J segment 1 base; nucleotides outside the gene matches: 4. The CDR3 is CASSGGQLQETQYF. Here the CDR3 DNA reads TGTGCCAGCAGTGGGGGACAGCTCCAAGAGACCCAGTACTTC.

A few counts support this clonotype. V is TRBV12-3 or TRBV12-4 and J is TRBJ2-5; 11 positions agree with TRBD2. The CDR3 is made up of 17 amino acids. V was pared by 0 bases and J by 5 bases, with 8 bases of the junction left unmatched. DNA for the CDR3: TGTGCCAGCAGTTTAGCGTTTACTAGCGGGAGCGGGGAGACCCAGTACTTC. Translating gives CASSLAFTSGSGETQYF.

This clonotype has only a few counts. The V gene is TRBV11-3, the J gene TRBJ2-1; D is undetermined. Germline CDR1 reads SGHNT; CDR2 reads YENEEA. V lost 4 bases and J 7 bases, leaving 14 bases between the germline ends. The CDR3 covers 14 residues. CDR3 protein: CASSSQRLINEQFF. In DNA form, the CDR3 reads TGTGCCAGCAGCTCCCAGCGCCTAATTAATGAGCAGTTCTTC.

The chain links TRBV12-3 or TRBV12-4 to TRBJ2-7; TRBD2 might be the D (5 bases). This CDR3 region has 16 residues. The germline V and J ends were trimmed by 4 bases and 4 bases, with 20 bases remaining between them. The CDR3 nucleotides read TGTGCCAGCAGTTGGTCGGGGAAAGGGATGACATACGAGCAGTACTTC. Translating gives CASSWSGKGMTYEQYF.

This clonotype was counted between two and nine times. The chain links TRBV5-4 to TRBJ2-1; 8 bases map to TRBD2. The V segment lost 4 bases and the J segment 4 bases; nucleotides outside the gene matches: 1. This CDR3 has 13 residues. Germline lookup yields CDR1 SGHNT and CDR2 YYREEE (reference sequence). CDR3 in amino acids: CASSTSGYNEQFF. CDR3 bases: TGTGCCAGCAGCACTAGCGGTTACAATGAGCAGTTCTTC. The variable domain in full, with the rest retrieved from reference TRBV5-4 and TRBJ2-1, is ETGVTQSPTHLIKTRGQQVTLRCSSQSGHNTVSWYQQALGQGPQFIFQYYREEENGRGNFPPRFSGLQFPNYSSELNVNALELDDSALYLCASSTSGYNEQFFGPGTRLTVL.

This clonotype was picked up a small number of times. This sequence joins TRBV7-9 and TRBJ1-4, with TRBD1 matching 10 bases. This CDR3 region has 12 residues. Germline lookup yields CDR1 SEHNR and CDR2 FQNEAQ (reference sequence). Trimming cost V 6 bases and J 11 bases; bases outside gene matches: 3. The CDR3: CASRLDRGKLFF. The CDR3 nucleotides are TGTGCCAGCAGGCTGGACAGGGGGAAACTGTTTTTT.

J is TRBJ2-1 and V is TRBV7-9, with D possibly matching TRBD2 (5 bases). This CDR3 region has 12 residues. V was clipped by 6 bases and J by 6 bases, with 9 bases between them. The germline V gene has CDR1 SEHNR and CDR2 FQNEAQ (reference sequence). DNA for the CDR3: TGTGCCAGCAGGCTCGAGGGCAATGAGCAGTTCTTC. Translation gives CASRLEGNEQFF.

The chain links TRBV27 to TRBJ1-1; D unclear. Trimming cost V 6 bases and J 0 bases, with 26 bases left between them. The CDR3 contains 19 residues. Germline-derived CDR1 and CDR2 are MNHEY and SMNVEV (reference sequence). The CDR3 nucleotides are TGTGCCAGCAGCTCTCGCCGTGGGTCCCCCCTTCTCATGAACACTGAAGCTTTCTTT. Protein sequence: CASSSRRGSPLLMNTEAFF.

There are many counts of this clonotype. This chain connects TRBV7-9 to TRBJ2-7; 10 bases are shared with TRBD2. This CDR3 comprises 17 residues. With 1 base clipped from V and 3 bases from J, the junction kept 9 bases outside the gene matches. CDR1 and CDR2 from the germline V gene are SEHNR and FQNEAQ (reference sequence). In DNA form, the CDR3 reads TGTGCCAGCAGCTTAGGTGAAGGACTAGCGGTCGGCTACGAGCAGTACTTC. Translating it yields CASSLGEGLAVGYEQYF. The whole variable domain, remainder taken from reference TRBV7-9 and TRBJ2-7, is DTGVSQNPRHKITKRGQNVTFRCDPISEHNRLYWYRQTLGQGPEFLTYFQNEAQLEKSRLLSDRFSAERPKGSFSTLEIQRTEQGDSAMYLCASSLGEGLAVGYEQYFGPGTRLTVT.

The sample holds one count of this clonotype. The chain couples TRBV2 to TRBJ2-1, with 11 bases lining up with TRBD2. V shed 1 base and J 3 bases; nucleotides not matched to a gene: 2. The CDR3 is 16 amino acids. Germline CDR1 is SNHLY and CDR2 is FYNNEI. As DNA, the CDR3 is TGTGCCAGCAGTGAAGGACTAGCGGGGCGCTACAATGAGCAGTTCTTC. It specifies CASSEGLAGRYNEQFF.

The gene calls are TRBV20-1 and TRBJ2-7; TRBD2 matches at 10 bases. Trimming took 3 bases from V and 0 from J; bases not matched to a gene: 11. There are 17 residues in the CDR3. Germline CDR1 reads DFQATT; CDR2 reads SNEGSKA (reference sequence). CDR3 residues: CSARGIAGGRSSYEQYF. Written as DNA, the CDR3 is TGCAGTGCTAGGGGGATAGCGGGGGGTAGGAGCTCCTACGAGCAGTACTTC.

The chain carries TRBV2 and TRBJ1-1; no clear D gene. The CDR3 has 14 residues. CDR1 SNHLY and CDR2 FYNNEI come from the germline V gene. Trimming shortened V by 6 bases and J by 5 bases, and 16 bases separated the two germline ends. Here the CDR3 reads CASSGNTQQTEAFF. The CDR3 DNA reads as TGTGCCAGCAGCGGTAATACCCAGCAGACTGAAGCTTTCTTT. The full variable domain, in which reference TRBV2 and TRBJ1-1 provide the parts outside the CDR3, is EPEVTQTPSHQVTQMGQEVILRCVPISNHLYFYWYRQILGQKVEFLVSFYNNEISEKSEIFDDQFSVERPDGSNFTLKIRSTKLEDSAMYFCASSGNTQQTEAFFGQGTRLTVV.

Worth noting for this clonotype: A read error may explain this, as a much larger clone is one base away. The chain's CDR3 is CASSLGKGAYEQYF. In DNA, the CDR3 is TGTGCCAGCAGCTTAGGGAAAGGGGCCTACGAGCAGTACTTC. J is TRBJ2-7 and V is TRBV11-1, with a possible D match to TRBD1 (5 bases). From germline, CDR1 is SGHAT and CDR2 FQDESV (reference sequence). The germline V and J ends were trimmed by 1 base and 2 bases, with 9 bases remaining between them. The CDR3 totals 14 residues.

The gene calls are TRBV9 and TRBJ1-1; the D gene is possibly TRBD1 (6 bases). The CDR3 consists of 17 residues. CDR1 and CDR2 from the germline V gene are SGDLS and YYNGEE. Deletions cut 0 bases from V and 5 bases from J, with 20 bases between. The CDR3 region has the DNA TGTGCCAGCAGCGTAGAGGAGGGGGTCGAGGGTTGGACTGAAGCTTTCTTT. Encoded protein: CASSVEEGVEGWTEAFF.

The V call is TRBV12-3 or TRBV12-4, the J call TRBJ2-1; D unclear. The ends were cut back, 7 bases at V and 5 bases at J, with 15 bases in the middle. CDR3 length: 14 residues. DNA for the CDR3: TGTGCCAGCACCTTTCCCGGTGCCAACAATGAGCAGTTCTTC. This encodes CASTFPGANNEQFF.

This clonotype was seen a few times. The genes are TRBV12-5 and TRBJ1-2; 7 nucleotides line up with TRBD1. Germline lookup yields CDR1 LGHNT and CDR2 FRNRAP. V lost 5 bases and J lost 3; bases outside the gene matches: 12. This CDR3 contains 16 residues. The CDR3 spells CASGPPPNRGDYGYTF. The CDR3 region has the DNA TGTGCTAGTGGTCCCCCTCCAAACAGGGGAGACTATGGCTACACCTTC.

This clonotype was detected once. The chain uses TRBV28 and TRBJ1-5, with a possible D match to TRBD1 (5 bases). CDR1 and CDR2 from the germline V gene are MDHEN and SYDVKM. V was clipped by 8 bases and J by 4 bases, with 24 bases between them. CDR3 length equals 17 residues. The CDR3, as DNA: TGTGCCAGCCGACACATACTTAGCCGGGGGGGAAATCAGCCCCAGCATTTT. This codes for CASRHILSRGGNQPQHF.

V gene TRBV7-2 combines with J gene TRBJ2-2; tentatively, D is TRBD1 (6 bases). With 1 base removed from V and 5 bases from J, the gap between germline ends came to 8 bases. Germline-derived CDR1 and CDR2 are SGHTA and FQGNSA. There are 14 residues in the CDR3. Here the CDR3 DNA reads TGTGCCAGCAGCTTAGACCAGGGGACCGGGGAGCTGTTTTTT. Its translation is CASSLDQGTGELFF.

V usage is TRBV15 and J usage is TRBJ1-4; the match to TRBD1 covers 8 bases. Germline CDR1 reads LNHNV; CDR2 reads YYDKDF (reference sequence). CDR3 length: 16 amino acids. V lost 3 bases, J lost 3 bases, and 6 bases stayed unmatched. The CDR3 region has the DNA TGTGCCACCAGCAGCGACAGGGGCTTCGCTAATGAAAAACTGTTTTTT. This codes for CATSSDRGFANEKLFF.

The V call is TRBV25-1, the J call TRBJ2-1; D tentatively reads TRBD1 or TRBD2 (5 bases each). The germline V and J ends were trimmed by 5 bases and 4 bases, with 15 bases remaining between them. Germline V lookup: CDR1 MGHDK, CDR2 SYGVNS. This CDR3 is built from 15 residues. The CDR3 region is CASSTGTRAYNEQFF. CDR3 DNA sequence: TGTGCCAGCAGTACCGGGACGAGAGCATACAATGAGCAGTTCTTC.

The chain uses TRBV7-2 and TRBJ2-5, with D maybe TRBD1 (6 bases). Germline loops: CDR1 SGHTA, CDR2 FQGNSA. The CDR3 runs 14 residues. The V gene lost 5 bases and the J gene lost 1 base, with 11 bases spanning the gap. For the CDR3, the DNA is TGTGCCAGCAGCAGGACAGTTAGCCAAGAGACCCAGTACTTC. Translated, it gives CASSRTVSQETQYF.